This T cell receptor (beta chain) was profiled in a study of CD4 and CD8 cells across lung adenocarcinoma regions. In the case of this clonotype: At one end the junction does not follow the germline gene, possibly because of a read error.

TCRdb fed the PCR reads into MiXCR, producing one record per CDR3 protein. The table shows roughly 7,000 distinct CDR3 sequences, with about 51% occurring only once. This CDR3 contains 17 residues. Germline lookup yields CDR1 MNHNS and CDR2 SASEGT. The sample was CD8+ T cells from the center of a lung tumor. The clonotype originates from a female donor with lung adenocarcinoma. The CD4 and CD8 labels of this study may be unreliable. The chain combines TRBV6-1 with TRBJ2-3; D tentatively reads TRBD1 or TRBD2 (5 bases each). The DNA for the CDR3 is TGTGCCAGCAGCCGGGACGCGAGTAGGGCCGGCACAGATACGCAGTATTTC. Amino acid sequence: CASSRDASRAGTDTQYF.